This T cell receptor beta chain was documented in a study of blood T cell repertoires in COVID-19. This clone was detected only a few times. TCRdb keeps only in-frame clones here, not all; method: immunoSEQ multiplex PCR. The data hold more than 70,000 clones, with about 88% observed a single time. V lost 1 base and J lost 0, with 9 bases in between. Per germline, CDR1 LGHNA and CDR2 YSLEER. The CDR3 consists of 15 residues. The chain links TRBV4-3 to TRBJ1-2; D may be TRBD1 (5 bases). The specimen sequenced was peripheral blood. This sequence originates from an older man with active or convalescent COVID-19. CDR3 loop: CASSQVRAANYGYTF. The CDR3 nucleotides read TGCGCCAGCAGCCAAGTCAGGGCGGCTAACTATGGCTACACCTTC.